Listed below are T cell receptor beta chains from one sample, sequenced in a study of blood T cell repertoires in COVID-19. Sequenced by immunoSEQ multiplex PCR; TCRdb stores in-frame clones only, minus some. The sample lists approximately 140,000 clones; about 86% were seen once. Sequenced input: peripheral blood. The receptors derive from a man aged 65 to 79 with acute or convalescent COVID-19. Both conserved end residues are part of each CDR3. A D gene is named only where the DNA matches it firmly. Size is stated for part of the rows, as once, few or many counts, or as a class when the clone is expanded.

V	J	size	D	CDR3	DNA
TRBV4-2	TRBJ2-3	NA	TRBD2	CASSQDPLAGGFTDTQYF	TGTGCCAGCAGCCAAGATCCACTAGCGGGAGGGTTTACAGATACGCAGTATTTT
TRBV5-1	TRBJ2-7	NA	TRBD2	CASNEGTSGSYEQYF	TGCGCCAGCAACGAAGGGACTAGCGGTTCCTACGAGCAGTACTTC
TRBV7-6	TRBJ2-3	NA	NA	CASSFRMSTDTQYF	TGTGCCAGCAGCTTCAGGATGTCGACAGATACGCAGTATTTT
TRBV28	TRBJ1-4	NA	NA	CASSLGPDYSEKLFF	TGTGCCAGCAGTTTAGGTCCGGATTACAGTGAAAAACTGTTTTTT
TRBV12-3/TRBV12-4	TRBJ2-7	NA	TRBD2	CASSRQETSGRFF	TGTGCCAGCAGCCGCCAAGAGACTAGCGGGAGGTTCTTC
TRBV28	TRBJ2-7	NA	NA	CASSLFIQGTYEQYF	TGTGCCAGCAGTTTATTTATTCAGGGCACCTACGAGCAGTACTTC
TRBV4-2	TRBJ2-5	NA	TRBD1	CASSQADGQGQETQYF	TGTGCCAGCAGCCAAGCGGATGGACAGGGCCAAGAGACCCAGTACTTC
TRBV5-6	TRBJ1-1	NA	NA	CASSFGQELEAFF	TGTGCCAGCAGCTTTGGGCAGGAACTTGAAGCTTTCTTT
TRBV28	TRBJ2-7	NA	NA	CASSLNPGSYEQYF	TGTGCCAGCAGTTTAAATCCAGGCTCCTACGAGCAGTACTTC
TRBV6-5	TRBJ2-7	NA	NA	CASRLLSINEQYF	TGTGCCAGCAGGCTACTATCGATAAACGAGCAGTACTTC
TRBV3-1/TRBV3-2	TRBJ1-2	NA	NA	CASSSDGAGGYGYTF	TGTGCCAGCAGTTCAGATGGGGCAGGCGGCTATGGCTACACCTTC
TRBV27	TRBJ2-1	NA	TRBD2	CASRRTSGSYNEQFF	TGTGCCAGCAGGCGGACTAGCGGATCCTACAATGAGCAGTTCTTC
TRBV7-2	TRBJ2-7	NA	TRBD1	CASSPAGTDPYEQYF	TGTGCCAGCAGCCCAGCCGGGACAGACCCCTACGAGCAGTACTTC
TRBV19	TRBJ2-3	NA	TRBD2	CASSINSGVSTDTQYF	TGTGCCAGTAGTATCAATAGCGGGGTGAGCACAGATACGCAGTATTTT
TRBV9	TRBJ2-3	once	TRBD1	CASSVAGTGGRYTQYF	TGTGCCAGCAGCGTCGCAGGGACAGGGGGCAGGTATACGCAGTATTTT
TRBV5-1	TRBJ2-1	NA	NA	CASSTDRNPQFF	TGCGCCAGCAGCACCGACAGGAACCCGCAGTTCTTC
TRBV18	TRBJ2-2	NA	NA	CASSPTTNTGELFF	TGTGCCAGCTCACCAACTACAAACACCGGGGAGCTGTTTTTT
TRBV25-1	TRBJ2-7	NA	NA	CASSGFSLEQYF	TGTGCCAGCAGTGGGTTTAGTCTCGAGCAGTACTTC
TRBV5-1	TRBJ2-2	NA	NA	CASSHGGLSNTGELFF	TGCGCCAGCAGCCATGGTGGGCTTTCGAACACCGGGGAGCTGTTTTTT
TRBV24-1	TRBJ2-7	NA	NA	CATSDLGSGEQYF	TGTGCCACCAGTGATTTGGGGTCCGGGGAGCAGTACTTC
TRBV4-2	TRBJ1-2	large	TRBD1	CASSQGTGWTANYGYTF	TGTGCCAGCAGCCAAGGGACAGGATGGACGGCTAACTATGGCTACACCTTC
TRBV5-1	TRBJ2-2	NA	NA	CASSLAGVRNTGELFF	TGCGCCAGCAGCTTGGCGGGGGTACGAAACACCGGGGAGCTGTTTTTT
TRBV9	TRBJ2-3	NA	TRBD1	CASSPTTGLSTDTQYF	TGTGCCAGCAGCCCGACGACAGGGCTTAGCACAGATACGCAGTATTTT
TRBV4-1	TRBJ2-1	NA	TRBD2	CASSQEKASGRAAWYNEQFF	TGCGCCAGCAGCCAAGAGAAGGCTAGCGGGAGGGCCGCTTGGTACAATGAGCAGTTCTTC
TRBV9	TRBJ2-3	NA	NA	CASSVGAGRTDTQYF	TGTGCCAGCAGCGTAGGCGCGGGGCGCACAGATACGCAGTATTTT
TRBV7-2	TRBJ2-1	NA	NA	CASSFHDEQFF	TGTGCCAGCAGCTTTCATGATGAGCAGTTCTTC
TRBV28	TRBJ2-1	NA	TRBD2	CASSLQTSGRVEQFF	TGTGCCAGCAGTTTACAGACTAGCGGGAGGGTTGAGCAGTTCTTC
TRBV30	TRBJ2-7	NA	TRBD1	CAWGGQGNYEQYF	TGTGCCTGGGGTGGACAGGGGAACTACGAGCAGTACTTC
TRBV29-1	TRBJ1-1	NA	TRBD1	CSASRQGETEAFF	TGCAGCGCCAGCAGACAGGGTGAAACTGAAGCTTTCTTT
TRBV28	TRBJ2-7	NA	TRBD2	CASSRKLAGGTTYEQYF	TGTGCCAGCAGTCGAAAACTAGCGGGAGGAACCACCTACGAGCAGTACTTC
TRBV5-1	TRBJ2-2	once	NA	CASSLEEPAGELFF	TGCGCCAGCAGCTTGGAAGAACCGGCCGGGGAGCTGTTTTTT
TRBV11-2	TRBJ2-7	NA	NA	CASSLTGRGEQYF	TGTGCCAGCAGCTTAACCGGCCGGGGAGAGCAGTACTTC
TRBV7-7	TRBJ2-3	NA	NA	CASSLSGVTDTQYF	TGTGCTAGCAGCTTATCGGGAGTCACAGATACGCAGTATTTT
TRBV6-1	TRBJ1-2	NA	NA	CASSELGGGYTF	TGTGCCAGCAGTGAATTGGGAGGGGGCTACACCTTC
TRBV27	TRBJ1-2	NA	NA	CASSLEGGAYGYTF	TGTGCCAGCAGTTTGGAGGGTGGCGCCTATGGCTACACCTTC
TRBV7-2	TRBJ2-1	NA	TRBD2	CASSLRLAGGYNEQFF	TGTGCCAGCAGCTTAAGACTAGCGGGAGGGTACAATGAGCAGTTCTTC
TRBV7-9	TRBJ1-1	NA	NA	CASNNRQAQNTEAFF	TGTGCCAGCAACAACCGACAGGCCCAGAACACTGAAGCTTTCTTT
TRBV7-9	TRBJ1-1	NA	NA	CASSLRPIYEAFF	TGTGCCAGCAGTCTGCGGCCTATATATGAAGCTTTCTTT
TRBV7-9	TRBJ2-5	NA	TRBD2	CASSLPSGGAEGETQYF	TGTGCCAGCAGCTTACCGAGCGGGGGCGCGGAGGGGGAGACCCAGTACTTC
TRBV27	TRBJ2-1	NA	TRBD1	CASTRQGEYNEQFF	TGTGCCAGCACAAGGCAGGGGGAATACAATGAGCAGTTCTTC
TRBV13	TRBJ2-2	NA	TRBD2	CASSKTSGSAGELFF	TGTGCCAGCAGCAAAACTAGCGGGAGTGCCGGGGAGCTGTTTTTT